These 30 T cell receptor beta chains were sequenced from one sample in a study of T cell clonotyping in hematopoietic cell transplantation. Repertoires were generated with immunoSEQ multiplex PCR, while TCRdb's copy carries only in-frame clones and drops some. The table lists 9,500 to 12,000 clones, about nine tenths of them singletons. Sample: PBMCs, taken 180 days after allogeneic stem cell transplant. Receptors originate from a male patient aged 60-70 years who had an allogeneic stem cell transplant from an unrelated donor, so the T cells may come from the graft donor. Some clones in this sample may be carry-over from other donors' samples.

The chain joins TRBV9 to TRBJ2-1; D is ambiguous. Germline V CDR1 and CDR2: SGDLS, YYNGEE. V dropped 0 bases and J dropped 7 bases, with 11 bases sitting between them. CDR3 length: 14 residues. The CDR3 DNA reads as TGTGCCAGCAGCGTAGCTGATGGAGAAAATGAGCAGTTCTTC. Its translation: CASSVADGENEQFF.

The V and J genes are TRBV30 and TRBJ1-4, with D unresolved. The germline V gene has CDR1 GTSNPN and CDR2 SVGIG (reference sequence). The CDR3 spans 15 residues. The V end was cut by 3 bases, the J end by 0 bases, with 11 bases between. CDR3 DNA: TGTGCCTGGAGGTGGGCGGGTGCAACTAATGAAAAACTGTTTTTT. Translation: CAWRWAGATNEKLFF.

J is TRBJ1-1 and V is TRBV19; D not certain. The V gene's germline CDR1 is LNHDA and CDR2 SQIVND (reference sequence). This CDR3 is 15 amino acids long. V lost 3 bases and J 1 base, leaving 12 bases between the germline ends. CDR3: CASSIPGWKNTEAFF. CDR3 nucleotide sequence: TGTGCCAGTAGTATCCCTGGATGGAAGAACACTGAAGCTTTCTTT.

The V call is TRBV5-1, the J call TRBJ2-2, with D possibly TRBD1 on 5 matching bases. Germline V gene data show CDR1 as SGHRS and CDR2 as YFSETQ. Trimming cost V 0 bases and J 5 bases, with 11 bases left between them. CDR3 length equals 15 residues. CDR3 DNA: TGCGCCAGCAGCTTGGCAGGGTTCCGAACCGGGGAGCTGTTTTTT. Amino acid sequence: CASSLAGFRTGELFF.

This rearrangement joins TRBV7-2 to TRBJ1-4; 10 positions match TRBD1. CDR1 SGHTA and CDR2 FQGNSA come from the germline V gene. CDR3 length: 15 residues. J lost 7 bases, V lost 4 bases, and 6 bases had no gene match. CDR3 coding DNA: TGTGCCAGCAGCTACGGACAGGGGGGGAGTGAAAAACTGTTTTTT. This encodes CASSYGQGGSEKLFF.

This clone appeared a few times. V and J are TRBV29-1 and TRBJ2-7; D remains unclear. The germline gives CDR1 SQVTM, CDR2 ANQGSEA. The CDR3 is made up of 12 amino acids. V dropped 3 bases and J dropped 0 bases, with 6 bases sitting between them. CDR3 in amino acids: CSVESSSYEQYF. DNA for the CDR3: TGCAGCGTTGAGAGTAGCTCCTACGAGCAGTACTTC.

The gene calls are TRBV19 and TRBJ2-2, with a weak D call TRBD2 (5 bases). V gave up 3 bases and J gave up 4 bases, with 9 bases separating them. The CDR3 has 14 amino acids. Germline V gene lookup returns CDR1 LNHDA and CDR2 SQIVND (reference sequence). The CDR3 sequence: CASSISGSTGELFF. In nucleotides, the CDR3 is TGTGCCAGTAGTATTTCGGGGAGCACCGGGGAGCTGTTTTTT.

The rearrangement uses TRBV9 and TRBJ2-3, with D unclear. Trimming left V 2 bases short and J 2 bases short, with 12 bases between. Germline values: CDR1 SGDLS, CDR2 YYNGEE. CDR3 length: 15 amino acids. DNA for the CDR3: TGTGCCAGCAGCGTCGAACAACAGATCACAGATACGCAGTATTTT. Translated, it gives CASSVEQQITDTQYF.

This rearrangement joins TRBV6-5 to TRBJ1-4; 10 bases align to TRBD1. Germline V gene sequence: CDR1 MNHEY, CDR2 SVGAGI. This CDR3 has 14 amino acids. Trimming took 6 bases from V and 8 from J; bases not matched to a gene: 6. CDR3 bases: TGTGCCAGCAGACCGGGACAGGGGAACGAAAAACTGTTTTTT. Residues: CASRPGQGNEKLFF.

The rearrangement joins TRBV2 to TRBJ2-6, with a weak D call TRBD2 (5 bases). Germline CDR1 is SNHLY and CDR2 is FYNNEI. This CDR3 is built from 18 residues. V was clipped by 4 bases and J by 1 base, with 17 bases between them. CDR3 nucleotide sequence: TGTGCCAGCAGTGTATCACACCCCGGGGTTTCTGGGGCCAACGTCCTGACTTTC. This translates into CASSVSHPGVSGANVLTF.

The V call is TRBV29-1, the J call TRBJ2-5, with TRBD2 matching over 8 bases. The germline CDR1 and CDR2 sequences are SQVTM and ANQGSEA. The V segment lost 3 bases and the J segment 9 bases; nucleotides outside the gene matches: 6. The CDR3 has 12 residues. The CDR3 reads CSVERGEGSQYF. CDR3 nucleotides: TGCAGCGTTGAGCGGGGGGAGGGCTCCCAGTACTTC.

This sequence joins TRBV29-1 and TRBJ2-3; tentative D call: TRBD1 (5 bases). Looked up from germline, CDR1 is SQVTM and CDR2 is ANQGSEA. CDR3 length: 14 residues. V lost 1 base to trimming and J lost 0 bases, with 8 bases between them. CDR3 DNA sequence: TGCAGCGTTGAAGTAGGGGCCAGCACAGATACGCAGTATTTT. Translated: CSVEVGASTDTQYF.

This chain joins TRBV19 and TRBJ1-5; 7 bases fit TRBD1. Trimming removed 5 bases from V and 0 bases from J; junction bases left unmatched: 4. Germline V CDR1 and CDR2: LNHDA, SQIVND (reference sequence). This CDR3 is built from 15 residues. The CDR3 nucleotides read TGTGCCAGTAGTGCCGGGACAGCTAGCAATCAGCCCCAGCATTTT. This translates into CASSAGTASNQPQHF. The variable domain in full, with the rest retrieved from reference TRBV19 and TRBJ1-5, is DGGITQSPKYLFRKEGQNVTLSCEQNLNHDAMYWYRQDPGQGLRLIYYSQIVNDFQKGDIAEGYSVSREKKESFPLTVTSAQKNPTAFYLCASSAGTASNQPQHFGDGTRLSIL.

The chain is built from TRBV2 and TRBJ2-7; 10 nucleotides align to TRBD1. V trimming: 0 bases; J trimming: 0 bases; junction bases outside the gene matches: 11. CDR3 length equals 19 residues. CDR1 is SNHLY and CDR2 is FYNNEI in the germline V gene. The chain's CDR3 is CASSEAVGGQGRVSYEQYF. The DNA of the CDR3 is TGTGCCAGCAGTGAAGCGGTTGGGGGACAGGGGCGGGTCTCCTACGAGCAGTACTTC.

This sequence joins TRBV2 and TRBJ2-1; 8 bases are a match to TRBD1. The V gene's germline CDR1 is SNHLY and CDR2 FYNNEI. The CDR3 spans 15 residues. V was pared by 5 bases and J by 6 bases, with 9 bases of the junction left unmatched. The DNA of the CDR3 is TGTGCCAGCAGTAGCCTTGGACAGGGAATCAATGAGCAGTTCTTC. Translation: CASSSLGQGINEQFF.

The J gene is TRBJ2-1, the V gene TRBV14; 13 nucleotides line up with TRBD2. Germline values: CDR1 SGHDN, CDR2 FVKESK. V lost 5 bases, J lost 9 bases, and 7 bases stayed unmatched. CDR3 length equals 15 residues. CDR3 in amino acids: CASSRLAGGWGEQFF. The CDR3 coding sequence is TGTGCCAGCAGCAGACTAGCGGGAGGTTGGGGTGAGCAGTTCTTC.

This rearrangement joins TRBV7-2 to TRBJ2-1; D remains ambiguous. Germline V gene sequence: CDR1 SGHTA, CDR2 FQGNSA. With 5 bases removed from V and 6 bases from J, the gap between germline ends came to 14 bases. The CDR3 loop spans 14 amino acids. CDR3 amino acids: CASSQSRSTNEQFF. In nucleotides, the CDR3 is TGTGCCAGCAGCCAATCTCGTTCCACCAATGAGCAGTTCTTC.

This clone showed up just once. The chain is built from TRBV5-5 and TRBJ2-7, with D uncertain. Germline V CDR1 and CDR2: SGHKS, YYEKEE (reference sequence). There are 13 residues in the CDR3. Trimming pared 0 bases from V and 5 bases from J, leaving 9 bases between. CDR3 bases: TGTGCCAGCAGCTTGGCCGGCGGCGACGAGCAGTACTTC. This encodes CASSLAGGDEQYF.

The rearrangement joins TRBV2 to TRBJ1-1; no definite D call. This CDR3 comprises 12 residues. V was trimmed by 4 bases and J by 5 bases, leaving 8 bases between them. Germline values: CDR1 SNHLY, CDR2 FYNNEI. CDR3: CASSVLRTEAFF. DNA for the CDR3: TGTGCCAGCAGTGTTCTACGGACTGAAGCTTTCTTT.

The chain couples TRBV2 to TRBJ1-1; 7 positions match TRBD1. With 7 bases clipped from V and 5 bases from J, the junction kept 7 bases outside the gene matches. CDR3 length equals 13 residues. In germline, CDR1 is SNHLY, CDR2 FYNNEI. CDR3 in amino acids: CASNHDRETEAFF. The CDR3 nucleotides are TGTGCCAGCAACCACGACAGGGAAACTGAAGCTTTCTTT.

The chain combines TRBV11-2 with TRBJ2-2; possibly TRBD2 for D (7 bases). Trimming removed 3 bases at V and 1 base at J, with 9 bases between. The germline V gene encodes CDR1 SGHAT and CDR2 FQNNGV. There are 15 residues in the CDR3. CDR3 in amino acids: CASSFGGLNTGELFF. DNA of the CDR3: TGTGCCAGCAGCTTCGGGGGGCTGAACACCGGGGAGCTGTTTTTT.

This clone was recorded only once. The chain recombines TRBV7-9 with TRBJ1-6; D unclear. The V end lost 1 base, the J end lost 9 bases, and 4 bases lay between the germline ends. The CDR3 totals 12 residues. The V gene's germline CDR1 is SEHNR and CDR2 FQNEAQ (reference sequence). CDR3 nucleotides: TGTGCCAGCAGCTTAGGTGGTTCACCCCTCCACTTT. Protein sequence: CASSLGGSPLHF.

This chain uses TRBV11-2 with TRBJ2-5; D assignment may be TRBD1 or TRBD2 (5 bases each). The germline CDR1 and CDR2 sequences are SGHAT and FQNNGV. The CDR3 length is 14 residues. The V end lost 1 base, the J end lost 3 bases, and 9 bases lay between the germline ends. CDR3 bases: TGTGCCAGCAGCTTAGTGGGGACGGAAGAGACCCAGTACTTC. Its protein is CASSLVGTEETQYF.

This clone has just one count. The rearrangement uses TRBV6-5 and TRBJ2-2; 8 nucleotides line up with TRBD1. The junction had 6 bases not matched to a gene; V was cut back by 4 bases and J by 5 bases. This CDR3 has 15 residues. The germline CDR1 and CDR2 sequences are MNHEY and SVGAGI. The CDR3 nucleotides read TGTGCCAGCAGTTCAGGGGGCGCAGGGACCGGGGAGCTGTTTTTT. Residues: CASSSGGAGTGELFF.

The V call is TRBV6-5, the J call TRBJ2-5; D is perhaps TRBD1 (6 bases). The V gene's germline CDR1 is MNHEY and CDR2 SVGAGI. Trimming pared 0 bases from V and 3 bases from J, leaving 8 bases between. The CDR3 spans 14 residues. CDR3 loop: CASSYSQGEETQYF. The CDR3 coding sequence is TGTGCCAGCAGTTACTCACAGGGAGAAGAGACCCAGTACTTC.

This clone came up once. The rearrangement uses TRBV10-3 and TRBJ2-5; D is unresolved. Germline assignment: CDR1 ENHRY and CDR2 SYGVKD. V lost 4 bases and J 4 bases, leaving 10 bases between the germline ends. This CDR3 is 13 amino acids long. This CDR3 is CAISVGPRETQYF. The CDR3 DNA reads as TGTGCCATCAGTGTAGGACCACGAGAGACCCAGTACTTC.

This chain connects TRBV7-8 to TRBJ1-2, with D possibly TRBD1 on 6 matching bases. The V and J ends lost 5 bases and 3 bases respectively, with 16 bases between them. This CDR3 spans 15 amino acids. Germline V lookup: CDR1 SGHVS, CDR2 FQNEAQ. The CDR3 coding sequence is TGTGCCAGCAGCGCTCGGGGGGGGCTAGACTATGGCTACACCTTC. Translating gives CASSARGGLDYGYTF.

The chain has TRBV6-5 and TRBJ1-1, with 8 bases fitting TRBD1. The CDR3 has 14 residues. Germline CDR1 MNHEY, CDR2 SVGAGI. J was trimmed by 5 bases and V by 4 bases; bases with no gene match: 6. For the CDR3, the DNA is TGTGCCAGCAGTTCGGACAGGGCACGGACTGAAGCTTTCTTT. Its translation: CASSSDRARTEAFF.

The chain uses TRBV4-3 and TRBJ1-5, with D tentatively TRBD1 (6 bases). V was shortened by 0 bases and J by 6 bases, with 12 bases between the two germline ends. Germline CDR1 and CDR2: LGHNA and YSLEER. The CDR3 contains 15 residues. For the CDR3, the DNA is TGCGCCAGCAGCCAAGATCGCACAGGGTTTCAGCCCCAGCATTTT. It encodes CASSQDRTGFQPQHF.

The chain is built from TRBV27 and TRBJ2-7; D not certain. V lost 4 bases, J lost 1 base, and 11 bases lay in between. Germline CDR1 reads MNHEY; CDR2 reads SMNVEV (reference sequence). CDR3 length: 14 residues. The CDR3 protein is CASSSRTGSYEQYF. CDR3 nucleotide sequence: TGTGCCAGCAGTTCGCGGACGGGTTCCTACGAGCAGTACTTC.